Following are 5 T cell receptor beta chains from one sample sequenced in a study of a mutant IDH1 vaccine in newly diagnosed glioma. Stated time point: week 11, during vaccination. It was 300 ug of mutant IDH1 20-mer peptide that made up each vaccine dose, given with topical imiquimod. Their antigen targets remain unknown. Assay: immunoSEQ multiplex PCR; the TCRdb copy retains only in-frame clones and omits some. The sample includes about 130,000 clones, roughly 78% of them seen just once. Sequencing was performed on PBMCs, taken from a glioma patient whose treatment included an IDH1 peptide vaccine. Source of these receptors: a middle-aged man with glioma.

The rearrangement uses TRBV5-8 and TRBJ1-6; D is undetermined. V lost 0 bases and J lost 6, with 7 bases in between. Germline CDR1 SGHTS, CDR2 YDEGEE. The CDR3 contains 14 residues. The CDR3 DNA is TGTGCCAGCAGCTTGGGCGTCAGTAATTCACCCCTCCACTTT. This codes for CASSLGVSNSPLHF.

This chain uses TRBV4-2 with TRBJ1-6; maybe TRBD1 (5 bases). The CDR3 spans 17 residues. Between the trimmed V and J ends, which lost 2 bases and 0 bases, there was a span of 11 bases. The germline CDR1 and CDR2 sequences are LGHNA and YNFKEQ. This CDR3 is CASSQRGGSSYNSPLHF. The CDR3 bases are TGTGCCAGCAGCCAAAGGGGAGGGAGCTCCTATAATTCACCCCTCCACTTT.

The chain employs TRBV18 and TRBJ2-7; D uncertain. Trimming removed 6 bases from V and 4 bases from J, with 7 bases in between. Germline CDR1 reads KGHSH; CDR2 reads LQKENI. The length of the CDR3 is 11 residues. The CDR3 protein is CASSPNYEQYF. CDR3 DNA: TGTGCCAGCTCGCCGAATTACGAGCAGTACTTC.

The CDR3 DNA reads as TGTGCCAGCAGTTACCTCGGTGGGGGGGCGAGCTCACCCCTCCACTTT. Protein: CASSYLGGGASSPLHF. V usage is TRBV6-5 and J usage is TRBJ1-6, with D possibly TRBD1 on 6 matching bases. The ends were cut back, 2 bases at V and 10 bases at J, with 18 bases in the middle. The CDR3 totals 16 residues. Germline V CDR1 and CDR2: MNHEY, SVGAGI.

In DNA form, the CDR3 reads TGCGCCAGCAGTCCAGGAGGAGCGGGGGGAGGGACCCAGTACTTC. Translation gives CASSPGGAGGGTQYF. V gene TRBV5-1 combines with J gene TRBJ2-5; 9 bases line up with TRBD2. Trimming at V came to 5 bases and at J to 7 bases, leaving 12 bases not matched to a gene. CDR1 is SGHRS and CDR2 is YFSETQ in the germline V gene. The CDR3 sequence is 15 residues long. Full variable domain (outside the CDR3, taken from reference TRBV5-1 and TRBJ2-5): KAGVTQTPRYLIKTRGQQVTLSCSPISGHRSVSWYQQTPGQGLQFLFEYFSETQRNKGNFPGRFSGRQFSNSRSEMNVSTLELGDSALYLCASSPGGAGGGTQYFGPGTRLLVL.